This TCR beta chain was documented in a study of identical twins. Healthy Caucasians were all of the donors. On this clonotype: Its antigen is as yet unknown.

Study-wide results and caveats: Model-predicted out-of-frame TCR alpha sharing fell below observed values in monozygotic twins. Without tracking the same donors, conclusions rested on cross-sectional statistical analysis.

The CDR3 spans 13 residues. From germline, CDR1 is SQVTM and CDR2 ANQGSEA. Between the trimmed V and J ends, which lost 6 bases and 4 bases, there was a span of 13 bases. TCRdb processed the 5' RACE reads anew with MiXCR; each CDR3 protein has one entry. This table holds hundreds of thousands of distinct CDR3 sequences, around 6% found once. The sample was naive T cells sorted from blood. The V call is TRBV29-1, the J call TRBJ1-3; a weak D match, TRBD1 (6 bases). The sequence came from a man aged 18 to 30 in good health. DNA for the CDR3: TGCAGCGTCGATGAGGGACAAGGAAACACCATATATTTT. As protein: CSVDEGQGNTIYF.